This is a list of T cell receptor beta chains from one sample in a study of cytomegalovirus exposure and HLA in healthy donors. Clones were sequenced by immunoSEQ multiplex PCR, and TCRdb holds only the in-frame ones, with some missing. Of under 150,000 clones in the sample, 8.9% are singletons; the top ten hold 6% to 7.5%. The specimen was PBMCs. These receptors originate from a woman in her 40s in good health and CMV-seropositive. Each CDR3 is given with its conserved first and last residue. D genes are given only for firm matches. Only part of the rows carry a size: once, few, many, or a class if the clone is expanded.

abundance | len | j_gene | d_gene | v_gene | CDR3nt | CDR3aa
NA | 13 | TRBJ2-5 | NA | TRBV11-3 | TGTGCCAGCAGCCCCCCACTAACTCCCCATAAGTACTTC | CASSPPLTPHKYF
NA | 13 | TRBJ2-7 | NA | TRBV5-6 | TGTGCCAGCAGCCCACAGGGTCCTGGCGAGCAGTACTTC | CASSPQGPGEQYF
NA | 16 | TRBJ2-5 | NA | TRBV29-1 | TGCAGCGTTGAGAAGACAGTGGGACTCCTCCAAGAGACCCAGTACTTC | CSVEKTVGLLQETQYF
few | 15 | TRBJ1-1 | NA | TRBV19 | TGTGCCAGTACCCCAACGCCAGGAGGTGAGACTGAAGCTTTCTTT | CASTPTPGGETEAFF
NA | 16 | TRBJ2-1 | NA | TRBV7-9 | TGTGCCAGCAGCTTCCTTGGGGACATTTCCTACAATGAGCAGTTCTTC | CASSFLGDISYNEQFF
few | 14 | TRBJ1-1 | NA | TRBV5-1 | TGCGCCAGCAGCATCGGTGAGGGGAACACTGAAGCTTTCTTT | CASSIGEGNTEAFF
NA | 15 | TRBJ1-2 | NA | TRBV14 | TGTGCCAGCAGCCTCATAAGTCCCGACGCAGGTGGCTACACCTTC | CASSLISPDAGGYTF
NA | 17 | TRBJ2-3 | TRBD2 | TRBV10-3 | TGTGCCATCAGTGACCCGATTCGGGGGGGAGGACCAGATACGCAGTATTTT | CAISDPIRGGGPDTQYF
NA | 15 | TRBJ2-3 | TRBD1 | TRBV5-1 | TGCGCCAGCAGAAGGGACAGGGGGTTGCGAGATACGCAGTATTTT | CASRRDRGLRDTQYF
NA | 14 | TRBJ2-7 | TRBD1 | TRBV5-6 | TGTGCCAGCAGCTTTGGGACCGGACAGGGGGAGCAGTACTTC | CASSFGTGQGEQYF
NA | 15 | TRBJ2-7 | TRBD1 | TRBV27 | TGTGCCAGCAGTTCTCCGGGACAGGGAGTCTACGAGCAGTACTTC | CASSSPGQGVYEQYF
few | 15 | TRBJ2-3 | NA | TRBV5-4 | TGTGCCAGCAGCCCTCGTACGTTTGCGGGAGATACGCAGTATTTT | CASSPRTFAGDTQYF
few | 14 | TRBJ1-1 | TRBD1 | TRBV4-1 | TGCGCCAGCACCCTTCGGGACAGGGGAACTGAAGCTTTCTTT | CASTLRDRGTEAFF
NA | 16 | TRBJ2-3 | TRBD2 | TRBV19 | TGTGCCAGTAGTCCAACCCGAGCGGGGGTCACAGATACGCAGTATTTT | CASSPTRAGVTDTQYF
few | 17 | TRBJ2-2 | TRBD2 | TRBV5-4 | TGTGCCAGCAGCTTGAGAATCGGGGGGGGGAACACCGGGGAGCTGTTTTTT | CASSLRIGGGNTGELFF
NA | 13 | TRBJ2-7 | NA | TRBV6-5 | TGTGCCAGCAGTTACTCACAGGGTAACGAGCAGTACTTC | CASSYSQGNEQYF
few | 13 | TRBJ1-2 | TRBD1 | TRBV7-3 | TGTGCCAGCAGCTTAAACAGGGGTGATGGCTACACCTTC | CASSLNRGDGYTF
NA | 14 | TRBJ1-4 | NA | TRBV15 | TGTGCCACCAGCACCCAGGGTGCGAATGAAAAACTGTTTTTT | CATSTQGANEKLFF
NA | 14 | TRBJ1-1 | NA | TRBV18 | TGTGCCAGCTCACCAATCCAGATGAACACTGAAGCTTTCTTT | CASSPIQMNTEAFF
few | 14 | TRBJ1-4 | NA | TRBV5-1 | TGCGCCAGCAGCTTGGTAGCAGCAAATGAAAAACTGTTTTTT | CASSLVAANEKLFF
few | 15 | TRBJ2-7 | TRBD1 | TRBV5-1 | TGCGCCAGCAGCTTGGCCCCGGGACAGGGACGCGAGCAGTACTTC | CASSLAPGQGREQYF
NA | 16 | TRBJ2-1 | TRBD2 | TRBV7-9 | TGTGCCAGCAGCTTAGCGCTAGCGGGGGCCTACAATGAGCAGTTCTTC | CASSLALAGAYNEQFF
few | 12 | TRBJ1-2 | NA | TRBV2 | TGTGCCAGCAGTCCCCGGGTCCATGGCTACACCTTC | CASSPRVHGYTF
NA | 15 | TRBJ2-3 | NA | TRBV4-1 | TGCGCCAGCAGCCAAGTGGAGACCAGCACAGATACGCAGTATTTT | CASSQVETSTDTQYF
NA | 16 | TRBJ1-6 | TRBD1 | TRBV5-5 | TGTGCCAGCAGCCGCAGCTGGACAGGGGCGAATTCACCCCTCCACTTT | CASSRSWTGANSPLHF
NA | 16 | TRBJ2-7 | TRBD1 | TRBV27 | TGTGCCAGCAGTTTCTCCGGGACAGGGTATCGATACGAGCAGTACTTC | CASSFSGTGYRYEQYF
NA | 17 | TRBJ2-5 | NA | TRBV4-1 | TGCGCCAGCAGCCAGGAAAGGACTCTGCCCTCCCAAGAGACCCAGTACTTC | CASSQERTLPSQETQYF
NA | 15 | TRBJ2-3 | NA | TRBV6-1 | TGTGCCAGTCCTGACAGGCTCACTAGCACAGATACGCAGTATTTT | CASPDRLTSTDTQYF
many | 15 | TRBJ1-4 | NA | TRBV5-4 | TGTGCCAGCAGCTTCGAGCAGGCAACTAATGAAAAACTGTTTTTT | CASSFEQATNEKLFF
NA | 13 | TRBJ2-3 | NA | TRBV6-1 | TGTGCCAGCACTGCACTACTATCGGGTACGCAGTATTTT | CASTALLSGTQYF
NA | 14 | TRBJ1-1 | NA | TRBV7-9 | TGTGCCAGCAGCTTAGGGACAGCCTACACTGAAGCTTTCTTT | CASSLGTAYTEAFF
NA | 15 | TRBJ2-3 | TRBD2 | TRBV5-6 | TGTGCCAGCAGCTTGAACCGGGGGGGGACAGATACGCAGTATTTT | CASSLNRGGTDTQYF
few | 15 | TRBJ2-1 | NA | TRBV5-1 | TGCGCCAGCAGCGCGGCGGGCCTACAAGGAAATGAGCAGTTCTTC | CASSAAGLQGNEQFF
many | 13 | TRBJ1-1 | NA | TRBV11-3 | TGTGCCAGCAGCCCGGCCGACAGCACTGAAGCTTTCTTT | CASSPADSTEAFF
NA | 11 | TRBJ1-4 | TRBD1 | TRBV4-1 | TGCGCCAGCAGGCAGGGGGGCCCACTGTTTTTT | CASRQGGPLFF
NA | 14 | TRBJ2-2 | NA | TRBV19 | TGTGCCAGTAGTATAGTGTCACCCGGCGGGGAGCTGTTTTTT | CASSIVSPGGELFF